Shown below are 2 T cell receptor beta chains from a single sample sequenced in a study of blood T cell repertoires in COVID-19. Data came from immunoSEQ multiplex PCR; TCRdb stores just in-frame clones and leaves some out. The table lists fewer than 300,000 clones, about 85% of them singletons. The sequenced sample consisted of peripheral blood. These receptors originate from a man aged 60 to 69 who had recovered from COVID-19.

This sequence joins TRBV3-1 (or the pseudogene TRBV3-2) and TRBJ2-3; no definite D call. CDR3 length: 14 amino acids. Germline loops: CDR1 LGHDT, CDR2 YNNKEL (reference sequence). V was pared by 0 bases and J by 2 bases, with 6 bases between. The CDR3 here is CASSQEATTDTQYF. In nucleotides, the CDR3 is TGTGCCAGCAGCCAAGAGGCCACCACAGATACGCAGTATTTT.

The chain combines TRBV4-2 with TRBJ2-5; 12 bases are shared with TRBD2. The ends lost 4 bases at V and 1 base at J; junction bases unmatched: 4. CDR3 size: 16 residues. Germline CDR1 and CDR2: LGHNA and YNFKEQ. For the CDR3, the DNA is TGTGCCAGCAGCCCATCTAGCGGGGGGGCCCAAGAGACCCAGTACTTC. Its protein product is CASSPSSGGAQETQYF.